This T cell receptor (beta chain) came from a study of shared clonotypes between healthy human individuals. V was pared by 5 bases and J by 3 bases, with 14 bases between. The CDR3 is 15 residues long. CDR1 LNHDA and CDR2 SQIVND come from the germline V gene (reference sequence). Study findings and constraints: The authors expected sequencing depth to affect clonotype sharing among donors. Compared with clonotypes that all four donors shared, non-shared clonotypes had lower generation probabilities.

Repertoires were generated with immunoSEQ multiplex PCR, while TCRdb's copy carries only in-frame clones and drops some. Of approximately 2.5 million clones listed, 93% are singletons. Note on this clone: No antigen is known for it.

Sequencing used naive CD4+ T cells from PBMCs. Subset given: CD45RA+ positively selected. The chain carries TRBV19 and TRBJ1-5, with no clear D. The receptor was isolated from a man younger than 35 in good health. Some clones in this sample may be carry-over from other donors' samples. CDR3 sequence (DNA): TGTGCCAGTAGTCGGTACAGAAGCTTCAATCAGCCCCAGCATTTT. This codes for CASSRYRSFNQPQHF.